This T cell receptor beta chain appears in the sequencing data of a study of response to subunit inactivated influenza vaccine. Study-wide results and limits: Authors suggested seasonal influenza vaccinations each recruit few new T cells.

Comments on this clonotype: Its antigen is not identified.

This CDR3 is 15 amino acids long. The V gene lost 0 bases and the J gene lost 0 bases, with 6 bases spanning the gap. Germline CDR1 is MNHEY and CDR2 is SVGAGI. TCRdb called the RT-PCR reads again in MiXCR, with one record for every CDR3 protein. The data contain around 300,000 distinct CDR3 sequences, about 20% of them singletons. Sample: PBMCs from blood, taken 21 months after vaccination. The clonotype was recovered from a man between 45 and 75 years old who received an inactivated influenza vaccine. The chain employs TRBV6-5 and TRBJ1-3, with D possibly being TRBD1 (6 bases). The CDR3 spells CASSYSTGSGNTIYF. The CDR3 DNA reads as TGTGCCAGCAGTTACTCGACAGGCTCTGGAAACACCATATATTTT.